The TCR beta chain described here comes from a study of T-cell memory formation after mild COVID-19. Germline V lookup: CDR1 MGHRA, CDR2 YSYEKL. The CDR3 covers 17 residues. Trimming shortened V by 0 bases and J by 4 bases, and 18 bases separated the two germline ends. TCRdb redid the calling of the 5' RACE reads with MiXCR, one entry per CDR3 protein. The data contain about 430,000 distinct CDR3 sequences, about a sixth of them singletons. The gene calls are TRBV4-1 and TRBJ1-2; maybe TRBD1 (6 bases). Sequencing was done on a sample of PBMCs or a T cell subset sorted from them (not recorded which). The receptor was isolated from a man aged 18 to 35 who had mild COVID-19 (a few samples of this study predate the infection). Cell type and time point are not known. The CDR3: CASSQDRAGRGSYGYTF. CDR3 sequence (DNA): TGCGCCAGCAGCCAAGATCGGGCGGGCAGGGGATCCTATGGCTACACCTTC.